The entry that follows covers one T cell receptor (beta chain) sequence. The sample belongs to a study of blood T cell repertoires in COVID-19. This table comes from immunoSEQ multiplex PCR, and its TCRdb copy is limited to in-frame clones, with some not included. The sample lists approximately 330,000 clones; roughly 87% were seen once. Seattle researchers signed up patients amid active infection and tracked them longitudinally. The receptor comes from a man aged 25-40 years with COVID-19, enrolled during active disease. What was sequenced was peripheral blood.

CDR3 in DNA: TGTGCCATCAGACGGACTAGCGGGGGCCCCTACGAGCAGTACTTC. As protein: CAIRRTSGGPYEQYF. J is TRBJ2-7 and V is TRBV10-3; 13 positions match TRBD2. Germline V CDR1 and CDR2: ENHRY, SYGVKD. The CDR3 runs 15 residues. The V gene end was trimmed by 6 bases and the J gene end by 2 bases; junction bases not matched to a gene: 4.